The 23 T cell receptor beta chains listed next were all sequenced from one sample in a study of metastatic and nonmetastatic thyroid tumors (dated by TCRdb to the early 2020s). Libraries were prepared through PCR. Instrument used: Illumina HiSeq 4000. The public reads were reprocessed in TCRdb via fastp at Q25 and MiXCR, keeping in-frame beta chains. The table for this sample lists about 90,000 clones; 8% to 9.5% of them were counted only once. The top ten clonotypes cover under 9% of the sample. No treatment had been received by any patient before thyroid surgery. The sample was blood. These TCRs come from a female donor with papillary thyroid cancer or a benign thyroid nodule (not recorded which). Some clones in this sample may be carry-over from other donors' samples.

This clone was recorded many times. The rearrangement joins TRBV5-1 to TRBJ2-4; D is ambiguous. Germline lookup yields CDR1 SGHRS and CDR2 YFSETQ. Trimming took 0 bases from V and 5 from J, leaving 9 bases between them. The CDR3 is 14 amino acids. The CDR3 protein is CASSLGSSENIQYF. For the CDR3, the DNA is TGCGCCAGCAGCTTGGGATCGAGCGAAAACATTCAGTACTTC.

This clone was detected ten times or more. Other DNA sequences of this sample code for an identical CDR3. CDR3: CASSYSETQYF. CDR3 sequence (DNA): TGTGCCAGCAGTTACTCAGAGACCCAGTACTTC. This rearrangement joins TRBV6-6 to TRBJ2-5; no clear D gene. The V end was cut by 0 bases, the J end by 4 bases, with 0 bases between. CDR3 length equals 11 residues. CDR1 and CDR2 (germline): MNHNY, SVGAGI (reference sequence).

There are many counts of this clone. V gene TRBV20-1 combines with J gene TRBJ2-3; 10 bases are a match to TRBD1. The germline V gene has CDR1 DFQATT and CDR2 SNEGSKA (reference sequence). Losses at the gene ends were 5 bases for V and 0 bases for J; bases not matched to a gene: 2. The CDR3 is made up of 14 amino acids. The CDR3 nucleotides are TGCAGTGCTGGGGACAGGGGTAGCACAGATACGCAGTATTTT. This codes for CSAGDRGSTDTQYF.

V and J are TRBV29-1 and TRBJ1-2, with a tentative D call TRBD1 (5 bases). Trimming took 6 bases from V and 3 from J, leaving 14 bases between them. CDR1 SQVTM and CDR2 ANQGSEA come from the germline V gene. The CDR3 length is 13 residues. The CDR3 sequence is CSVADMADYGYTF. The CDR3 nucleotides read TGCAGCGTCGCGGACATGGCGGACTATGGCTACACCTTC.

This clone was detected a few times. The CDR3 carries no conserved terminal phenylalanine or tryptophan, so it likely arises from a read error. The rearrangement links TRBV6-1 to TRBJ1-4, with 9 bases that match TRBD1. Germline CDR1 MNHNS, CDR2 SASEGT. After removal of 3 bases from V and 9 bases from J, the junction contained 5 bases not matched to a gene. The CDR3 is 14 amino acids. CDR3 loop: CASSEGTGYKKLFL. In nucleotides, the CDR3 is TGTGCCAGCAGTGAGGGGACAGGGTATAAAAAACTGTTTCTT.

At least ten counts were recorded for this clone. The chain has TRBV9 and TRBJ1-3, with TRBD1 as a possible D gene (6 bases). Germline assignment: CDR1 SGDLS and CDR2 YYNGEE. The V end lost 4 bases, the J end lost 0 bases, and 11 bases lay between the germline ends. The CDR3 covers 15 residues. CDR3 amino acids: CASSSTGSSGNTIYF. The CDR3 DNA is TGTGCCAGCAGCTCAACAGGGAGCTCTGGAAACACCATATATTTT.

The chain recombines TRBV11-2 with TRBJ2-1, with a tentative D call TRBD1 (5 bases). V was trimmed by 2 bases and J by 13 bases, leaving 24 bases between them. The CDR3 loop spans 16 amino acids. Looked up from germline, CDR1 is SGHAT and CDR2 is FQNNGV. CDR3 protein: CASSLNPGRFTASQFF. CDR3 DNA sequence: TGTGCCAGCAGCTTAAATCCAGGGCGCTTTACCGCTTCTCAGTTCTTC.

This clone was counted ten times or more. This sequence joins TRBV10-3 and TRBJ1-2, with D possibly being TRBD1 (6 bases). Germline CDR1 is ENHRY and CDR2 is SYGVKD. The ends were cut back, 11 bases at V and 6 bases at J, with 16 bases in the middle. The CDR3 has 12 amino acids. DNA of the CDR3: TGTGCCGCGGGACACCCGCGTGATGGCTACACCTTC. Its translation: CAAGHPRDGYTF.

This clone was counted many times. In nucleotides, the CDR3 is TGTGCCATCAGCGTGCAGGGGAGGAATTCACCCCTCCACTTT. It yields the protein CAISVQGRNSPLHF. The rearrangement links TRBV10-3 to TRBJ1-6, with D possibly being TRBD1 (6 bases). This CDR3 has 14 amino acids. Per germline, CDR1 ENHRY and CDR2 SYGVKD. The V end lost 6 bases, the J end lost 7 bases, and 13 bases lay between the germline ends.

V is TRBV7-2 and J is TRBJ2-4; 7 nucleotides match TRBD1. The germline V gene encodes CDR1 SGHTA and CDR2 FQGNSA. The CDR3 spans 15 residues. V was clipped by 4 bases and J by 3 bases; unmatched bases: 6. CDR3 DNA: TGTGCCAGCAGCTGGGAAGGGACAGTCAAAAACATTCAGTACTTC. Residues: CASSWEGTVKNIQYF. The whole variable domain, remainder taken from reference TRBV7-2 and TRBJ2-4, is GAGVSQSPSNKVTEKGKDVELRCDPISGHTALYWYRQSLGQGLEFLIYFQGNSAPDKSGLPSDRFSAERTGGSVSTLTIQRTQQEDSAVYLCASSWEGTVKNIQYFGAGTRLSVL.

This clone appeared a single time. Since a much larger clone is just one base distant, this may be a read error. The chain joins TRBV7-6 to TRBJ2-5, with 15 bases identical to TRBD2. Germline V CDR1 and CDR2: SGHVS, FNYEAQ. Losses at the gene ends were 7 bases for V and 6 bases for J; bases not matched to a gene: 9. CDR3 length equals 16 residues. CDR3 in amino acids: CASKGLAGGRFQTQYF. CDR3 DNA sequence: TGTGCCAGCAAGGGACTAGCGGGGGGTCGGTTCCAGACCCAGTACTTC.

In the case of this clone: This sample includes further DNA sequences coding for the same CDR3. This rearrangement joins TRBV2 to TRBJ1-6; TRBD1 agrees at 7 bases. The germline V gene has CDR1 SNHLY and CDR2 FYNNEI. Trimming cost V 6 bases and J 0 bases; bases outside gene matches: 5. The CDR3 contains 16 residues. The CDR3 bases are TGTGCCAGCAGGCCGACAGGGAGCTCCTATAATTCACCCCTCCACTTT. It encodes CASRPTGSSYNSPLHF.

This clone occurred many times. In DNA form, the CDR3 reads TGTGCCAGTAGTATTGGGCTGGGGGATTCACCCCTCCACTTT. This gives the protein CASSIGLGDSPLHF. The chain uses TRBV19 and TRBJ1-6, with D perhaps TRBD1 (5 bases). V dropped 3 bases and J dropped 8 bases, with 11 bases sitting between them. This CDR3 is 14 amino acids long. CDR1 is LNHDA and CDR2 is SQIVND in the germline V gene (reference sequence).

This clone was detected many times. This chain connects TRBV7-6 to TRBJ1-3, with D unresolved. Trimming stripped 3 bases from V and 4 bases from J, with 7 bases between. CDR1 is SGHVS, CDR2 FNYEAQ, per germline. The CDR3 consists of 13 residues. CDR3 amino acids: CASSFGYGNTIYF. The CDR3 DNA is TGTGCCAGCAGCTTTGGGTACGGAAACACCATATATTTT.

The rearrangement joins TRBV5-1 to TRBJ1-1; 7 positions agree with TRBD1. Germline lookup yields CDR1 SGHRS and CDR2 YFSETQ. J was trimmed by 1 base and V by 4 bases; bases with no gene match: 7. The CDR3 is made up of 15 amino acids. CDR3 in DNA: TGCGCCAGCAGCCCGGGGGGGACAGCGAACACTGAAGCTTTCTTT. This gives the protein CASSPGGTANTEAFF.

This clone was recorded many times. This chain uses TRBV20-1 with TRBJ1-6; perhaps TRBD1 as D (5 bases). Trimming stripped 3 bases from V and 7 bases from J, with 13 bases between. CDR3 length: 14 residues. The V gene's germline CDR1 is DFQATT and CDR2 SNEGSKA (reference sequence). The CDR3 sequence is CSARTGTGNSPLHF. CDR3 nucleotides: TGCAGTGCTAGGACCGGGACGGGAAATTCACCCCTCCACTTT.

This clone has at least ten counts. Just one base apart from a much larger clone, this may be a read error. At the DNA level, this CDR3 is encoded by other sequences in the same sample as well. This sequence joins TRBV12-3 or TRBV12-4 and TRBJ2-2; TRBD1 is a possible D gene (6 bases). The CDR3 is 16 residues long. CDR3 in amino acids: CASSLGQGWDTGELFF. For the CDR3, the DNA is TGTGCCAGCAGCTTAGGGCAGGGGTGGGACACCGGGGAGCTGTTTTTT.

This clone was counted ten times or more. The chain combines TRBV12-3 or TRBV12-4 with TRBJ2-2, with D possibly being TRBD1 (5 bases). The CDR3 sequence is 16 residues long. The V end lost 3 bases, the J end lost 3 bases, and 14 bases lay between the germline ends. The CDR3 DNA follows: TGTGCCAGCAGTTTGATTGGACATACCGACACCGGGGAGCTGTTTTTT. It is translated as CASSLIGHTDTGELFF.

At least ten counts were recorded for this clone. The rearrangement uses TRBV6-1 and TRBJ1-1, with TRBD1 identical over 8 bases. The CDR3 loop spans 13 amino acids. The V segment lost 3 bases and the J segment 5 bases; nucleotides outside the gene matches: 2. Germline V gives CDR1 MNHNS, CDR2 SASEGT. The DNA of the CDR3 is TGTGCCAGCAGTGACAGGGGGCTAACTGAAGCTTTCTTT. It codes for CASSDRGLTEAFF.

Remarks on this clone: A junction end diverges from the germline sequence, so it may reflect a read error. The rearrangement joins TRBV7-9 to TRBJ2-7; TRBD2 might be the D (5 bases). Germline loops: CDR1 SEHNR, CDR2 FQNEAQ (reference sequence). This CDR3 contains 14 residues. CDR3 DNA: TGTGCCAGCAGCTTAGGGACTGGCGGCTACGAGCACTACTTC. As protein: CASSLGTGGYEHYF.

This clone was seen many times. CDR3 region: CASSLQGIEQYF. CDR3 DNA sequence: TGTGCCAGCAGTTTACAGGGCATCGAGCAGTACTTC. The chain combines TRBV6-1 with TRBJ2-7; possible D gene TRBD1, 6 bases. Germline V gives CDR1 MNHNS, CDR2 SASEGT. Trimming left V 5 bases short and J 6 bases short, with 11 bases between. The CDR3 loop spans 12 amino acids.

This clone appeared many times. The gene calls are TRBV6-1 and TRBJ1-6; D not certain. CDR3 length equals 16 residues. Germline V gene data show CDR1 as MNHNS and CDR2 as SASEGT. Between the trimmed V and J ends, which lost 3 bases and 3 bases, there was a span of 12 bases. The CDR3 sequence is CASSEGPWNYNSPLHF. CDR3 bases: TGTGCCAGCAGTGAGGGTCCGTGGAACTATAATTCACCCCTCCACTTT.

On this clone: It may be a read error: a sequence one base away is much more abundant. The chain links TRBV6-2 or TRBV6-3 to TRBJ2-7; 11 positions match TRBD1. Trimming removed 4 bases from V and 3 bases from J; junction bases left unmatched: 5. Germline CDR1 reads MNHEY; CDR2 reads SVGEGT. The CDR3 has 15 amino acids. The CDR3 region is CASSSSGTGGYEQYF. CDR3 bases: TGTGCCAGCAGTTCCTCTGGGACAGGGGGCTACGAGCAGTACTTC.